This TCR beta chain comes out of a study of Ad26.COV2.S vaccination and SARS-CoV-2 variants. A note on this clone: Its antigen is unidentified.

Germline assignment: CDR1 SGHDN and CDR2 FVKESK. After removal of 1 base from V and 1 base from J, the junction contained 7 bases not matched to a gene. The CDR3 runs 16 residues. Only in-frame clones appear in the TCRdb table, and some are missing; sequencing was by immunoSEQ multiplex PCR. The repertoire has 400,000 to 450,000 clones, around 93% of them found once; the top ten carry approximately 1.6%. Findings of the study overall: The TCR-based breadth and depth measures might underestimate overall T cell responses. Comparability of non-spike TCR breadth was observed across vaccine and placebo recipients.

Treatment specified: around 19 received Ad26.COV2.S at low or high dose, single or two shots; several received placebo; per-sample allocation not given. Day 63 after the first vaccine or placebo injection was the time point for sampling. This clonotype originated in a person between 18 and 60 years old who received the Ad26.COV2.S COVID-19 vaccine or a placebo. The chain combines TRBV14 with TRBJ2-7, with TRBD2 identical over 7 bases. This specimen was peripheral blood, taken in a trial of Ad26.COV2.S vaccine versus placebo. The CDR3 sequence: CASSQGFLAESYEQYF. The CDR3 DNA reads TGTGCCAGCAGCCAAGGATTTCTAGCGGAGTCCTACGAGCAGTACTTC.